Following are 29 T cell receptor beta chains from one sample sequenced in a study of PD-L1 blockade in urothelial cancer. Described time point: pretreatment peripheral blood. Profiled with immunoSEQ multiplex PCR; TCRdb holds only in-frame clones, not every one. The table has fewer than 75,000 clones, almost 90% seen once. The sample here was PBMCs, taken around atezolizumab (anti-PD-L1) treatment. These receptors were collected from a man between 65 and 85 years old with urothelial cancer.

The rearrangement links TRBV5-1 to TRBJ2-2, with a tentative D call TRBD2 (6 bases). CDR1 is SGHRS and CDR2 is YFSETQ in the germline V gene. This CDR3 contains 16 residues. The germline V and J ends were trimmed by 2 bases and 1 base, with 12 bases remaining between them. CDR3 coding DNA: TGCGCCAGCAGCTTCGCCGACGGGGGGAACACCGGGGAGCTGTTTTTT. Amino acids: CASSFADGGNTGELFF.

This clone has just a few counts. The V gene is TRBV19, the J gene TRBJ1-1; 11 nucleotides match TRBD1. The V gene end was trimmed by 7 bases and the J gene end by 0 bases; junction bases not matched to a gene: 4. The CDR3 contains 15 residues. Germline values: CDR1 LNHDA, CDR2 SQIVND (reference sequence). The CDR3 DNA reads TGTGCCAGTACTCAGGGACAGGGGGTGAACACTGAAGCTTTCTTT. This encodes CASTQGQGVNTEAFF. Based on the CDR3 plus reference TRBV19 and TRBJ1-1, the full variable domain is DGGITQSPKYLFRKEGQNVTLSCEQNLNHDAMYWYRQDPGQGLRLIYYSQIVNDFQKGDIAEGYSVSREKKESFPLTVTSAQKNPTAFYLCASTQGQGVNTEAFFGQGTRLTVV.

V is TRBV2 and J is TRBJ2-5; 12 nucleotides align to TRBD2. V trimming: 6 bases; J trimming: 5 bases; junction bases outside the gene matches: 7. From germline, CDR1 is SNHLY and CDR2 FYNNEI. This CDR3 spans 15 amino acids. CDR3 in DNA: TGTGCCAGCAGCGCTAGCGGGAGGGCCACGGAGACCCAGTACTTC. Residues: CASSASGRATETQYF.

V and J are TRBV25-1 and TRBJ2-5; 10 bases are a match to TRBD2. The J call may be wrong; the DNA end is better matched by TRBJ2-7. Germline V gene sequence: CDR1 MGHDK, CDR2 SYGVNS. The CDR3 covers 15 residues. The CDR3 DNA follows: TGTGCCAGCAGCGCCAGGGGACTAGCGTCGGGCGAGCAGTACTTC. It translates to CASSARGLASGEQYF.

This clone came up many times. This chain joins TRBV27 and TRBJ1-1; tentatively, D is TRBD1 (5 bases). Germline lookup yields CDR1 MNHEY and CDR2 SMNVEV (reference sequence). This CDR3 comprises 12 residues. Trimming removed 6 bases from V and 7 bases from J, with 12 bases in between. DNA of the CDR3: TGTGCCAGCAGCCGATTGGGGGGTGAAGCTTTCTTT. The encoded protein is CASSRLGGEAFF.

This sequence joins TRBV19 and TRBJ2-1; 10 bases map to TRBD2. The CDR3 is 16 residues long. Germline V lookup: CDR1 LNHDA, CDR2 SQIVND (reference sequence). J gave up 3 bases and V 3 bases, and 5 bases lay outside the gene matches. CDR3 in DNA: TGTGCCAGTAGTATTTGGCTAGCGGGGGACTACAATGAGCAGTTCTTC. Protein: CASSIWLAGDYNEQFF.

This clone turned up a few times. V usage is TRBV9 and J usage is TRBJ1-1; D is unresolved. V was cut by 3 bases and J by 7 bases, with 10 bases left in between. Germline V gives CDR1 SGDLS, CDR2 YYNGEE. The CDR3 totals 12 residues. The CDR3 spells CASSAPRVEAFF. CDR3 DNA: TGTGCCAGCAGCGCCCCACGAGTTGAAGCTTTCTTT.

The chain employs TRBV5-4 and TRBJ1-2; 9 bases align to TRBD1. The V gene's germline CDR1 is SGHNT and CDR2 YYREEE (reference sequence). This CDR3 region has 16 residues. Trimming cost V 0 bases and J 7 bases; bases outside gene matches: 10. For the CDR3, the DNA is TGTGCCAGCAGCTTGGATGCTGGGACAGGGACTTCTGGCTACACCTTC. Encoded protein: CASSLDAGTGTSGYTF.

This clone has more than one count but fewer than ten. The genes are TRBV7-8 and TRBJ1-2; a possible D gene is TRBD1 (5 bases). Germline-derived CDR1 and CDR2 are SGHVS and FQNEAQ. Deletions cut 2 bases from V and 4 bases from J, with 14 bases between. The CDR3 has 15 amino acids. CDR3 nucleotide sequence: TGTGCCAGCAGCTTATCGGACGGGGGGGTCTATGGCTACACCTTC. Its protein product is CASSLSDGGVYGYTF.

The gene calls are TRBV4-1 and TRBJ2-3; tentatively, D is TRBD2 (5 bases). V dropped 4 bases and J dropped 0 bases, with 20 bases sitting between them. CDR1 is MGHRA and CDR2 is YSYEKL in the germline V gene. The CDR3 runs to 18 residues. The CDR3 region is CASSLLPSLPPSTDTQYF. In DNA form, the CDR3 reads TGCGCCAGCAGCCTACTCCCTAGCCTTCCGCCTAGCACAGATACGCAGTATTTT.

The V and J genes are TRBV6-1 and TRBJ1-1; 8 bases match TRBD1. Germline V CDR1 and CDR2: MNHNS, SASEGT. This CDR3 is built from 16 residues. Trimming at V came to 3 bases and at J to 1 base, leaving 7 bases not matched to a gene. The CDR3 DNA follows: TGTGCCAGCAGTGAGAGAGGGACAGGCTCGAACACTGAAGCTTTCTTT. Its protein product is CASSERGTGSNTEAFF.

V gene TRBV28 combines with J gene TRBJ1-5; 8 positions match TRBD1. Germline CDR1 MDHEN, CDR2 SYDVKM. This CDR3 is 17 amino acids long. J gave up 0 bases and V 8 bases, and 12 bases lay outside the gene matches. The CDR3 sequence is CASQPSSGGISNQPQHF. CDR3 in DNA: TGTGCCAGCCAACCCTCATCAGGGGGCATTAGCAATCAGCCCCAGCATTTT. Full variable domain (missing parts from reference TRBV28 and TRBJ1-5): DVKVTQSSRYLVKRTGEKVFLECVQDMDHENMFWYRQDPGLGLRLIYFSYDVKMKEKGDIPEGYSVSREKKERFSLILESASTNQTSMYLCASQPSSGGISNQPQHFGDGTRLSIL.

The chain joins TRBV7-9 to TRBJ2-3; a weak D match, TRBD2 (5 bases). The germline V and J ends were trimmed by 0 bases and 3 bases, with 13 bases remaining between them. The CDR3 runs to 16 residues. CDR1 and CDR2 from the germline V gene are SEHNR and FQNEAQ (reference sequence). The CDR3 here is CASSLALAGWTDTQYF. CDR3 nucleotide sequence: TGTGCCAGCAGCTTAGCGTTGGCGGGTTGGACAGATACGCAGTATTTT.

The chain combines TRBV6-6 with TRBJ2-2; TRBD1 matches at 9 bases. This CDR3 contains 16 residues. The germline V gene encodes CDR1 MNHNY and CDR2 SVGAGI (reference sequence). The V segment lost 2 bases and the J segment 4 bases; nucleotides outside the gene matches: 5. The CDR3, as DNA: TGTGCCAGCAGTTACCGGACAGGGGAAGCCACCGGGGAGCTGTTTTTT. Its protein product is CASSYRTGEATGELFF.

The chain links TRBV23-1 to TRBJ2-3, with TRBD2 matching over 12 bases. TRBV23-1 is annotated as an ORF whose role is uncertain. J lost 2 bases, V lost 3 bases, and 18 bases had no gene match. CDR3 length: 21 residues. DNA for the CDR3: TGCGCCAGCAGTCATCCCCGACTAGCGGGAGTTGAGTTTCAGCCCACAGATACGCAGTATTTT. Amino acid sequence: CASSHPRLAGVEFQPTDTQYF.

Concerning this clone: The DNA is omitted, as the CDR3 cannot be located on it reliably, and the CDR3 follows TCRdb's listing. The CDR3 is CASRKTSFLAEAFF. The V call is TRBV28, the J call TRBJ1-1. In germline, CDR1 is MDHEN, CDR2 SYDVKM. The CDR3 extends over 14 residues, inclusive of both ends.

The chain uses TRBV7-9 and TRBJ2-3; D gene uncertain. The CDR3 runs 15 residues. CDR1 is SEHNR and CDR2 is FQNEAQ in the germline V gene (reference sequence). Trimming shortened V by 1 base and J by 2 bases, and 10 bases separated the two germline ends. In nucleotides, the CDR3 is TGTGCCAGCAGCTTAGATGGGCAGCTCACAGATACGCAGTATTTT. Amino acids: CASSLDGQLTDTQYF.

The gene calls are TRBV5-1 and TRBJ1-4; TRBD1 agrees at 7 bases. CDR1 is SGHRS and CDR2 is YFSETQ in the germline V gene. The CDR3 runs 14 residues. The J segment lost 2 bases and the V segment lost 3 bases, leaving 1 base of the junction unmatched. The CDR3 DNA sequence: TGCGCCAGCAGCTCAGGGGGGACTAATGAAAAACTGTTTTTT. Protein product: CASSSGGTNEKLFF.

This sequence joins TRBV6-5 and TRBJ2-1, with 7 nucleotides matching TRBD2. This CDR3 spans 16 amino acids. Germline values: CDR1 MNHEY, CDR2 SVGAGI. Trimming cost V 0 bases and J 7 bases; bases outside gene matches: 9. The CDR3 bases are TGTGCCAGCAGTTACTCTCCGGGACTACCCCTGAATGAGCAGTTCTTC. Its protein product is CASSYSPGLPLNEQFF.

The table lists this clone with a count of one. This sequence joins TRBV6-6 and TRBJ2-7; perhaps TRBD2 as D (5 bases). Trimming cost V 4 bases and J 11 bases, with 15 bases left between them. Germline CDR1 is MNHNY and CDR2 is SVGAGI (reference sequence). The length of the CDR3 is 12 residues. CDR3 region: CASSLITRPEYF. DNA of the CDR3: TGTGCCAGCAGTTTAATAACTAGACCGGAGTACTTC.

Here the CDR3 DNA reads TGCGCCAGCACCTCCGGGACAGGGGGCTCCATACCCTACAATGAGCAGTTCTTC. Its protein is CASTSGTGGSIPYNEQFF. The chain couples TRBV5-1 to TRBJ2-1; the match to TRBD1 covers 12 bases. This CDR3 region has 18 residues. J lost 2 bases, V lost 6 bases, and 12 bases had no gene match. Germline V gives CDR1 SGHRS, CDR2 YFSETQ.

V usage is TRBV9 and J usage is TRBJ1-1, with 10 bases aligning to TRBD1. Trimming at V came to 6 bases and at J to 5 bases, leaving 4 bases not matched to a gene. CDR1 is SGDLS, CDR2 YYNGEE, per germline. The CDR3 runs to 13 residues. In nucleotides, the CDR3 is TGTGCCAGCAACAGACAGGGGGCGACTGAAGCTTTCTTT. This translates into CASNRQGATEAFF.

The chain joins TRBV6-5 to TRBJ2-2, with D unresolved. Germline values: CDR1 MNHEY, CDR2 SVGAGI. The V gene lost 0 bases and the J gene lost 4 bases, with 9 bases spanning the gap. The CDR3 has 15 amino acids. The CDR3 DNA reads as TGTGCCAGCAGTTACTCTCGACACACCACCGGGGAGCTGTTTTTT. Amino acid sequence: CASSYSRHTTGELFF.

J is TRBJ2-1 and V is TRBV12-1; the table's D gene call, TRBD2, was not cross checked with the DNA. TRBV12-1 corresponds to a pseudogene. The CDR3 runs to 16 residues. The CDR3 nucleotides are TGTGCCAGCAGCTCCCCCCCCCTAGCGGGAGTCTTTGAGCAGTTCTTC. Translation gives CASSSPPLAGVFEQFF.

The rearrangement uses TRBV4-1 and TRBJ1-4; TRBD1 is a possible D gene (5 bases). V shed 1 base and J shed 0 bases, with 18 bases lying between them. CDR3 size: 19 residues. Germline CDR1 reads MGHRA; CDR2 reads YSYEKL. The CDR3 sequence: CASSQVQGDSSATNEKLFF. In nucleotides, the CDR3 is TGCGCCAGCAGCCAAGTGCAGGGCGATAGTTCTGCAACTAATGAAAAACTGTTTTTT.

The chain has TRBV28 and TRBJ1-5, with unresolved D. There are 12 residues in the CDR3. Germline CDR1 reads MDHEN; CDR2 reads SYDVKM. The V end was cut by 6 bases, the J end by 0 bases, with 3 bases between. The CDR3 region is CASRYSNQPQHF. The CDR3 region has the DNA TGTGCCAGCAGGTATAGCAATCAGCCCCAGCATTTT.

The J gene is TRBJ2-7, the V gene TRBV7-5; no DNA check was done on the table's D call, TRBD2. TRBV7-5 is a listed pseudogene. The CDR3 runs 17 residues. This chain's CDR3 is CVRSLGLAGPSTYEQYF. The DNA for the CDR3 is TGTGTCAGAAGCCTAGGACTAGCGGGGCCGTCGACTTACGAGCAGTACTTC.

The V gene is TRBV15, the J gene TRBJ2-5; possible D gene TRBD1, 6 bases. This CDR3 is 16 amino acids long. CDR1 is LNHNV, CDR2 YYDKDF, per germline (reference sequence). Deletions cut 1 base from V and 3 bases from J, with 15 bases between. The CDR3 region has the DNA TGTGCCACCAGCAGAGTGCAGGGGCATCGGGAAGAGACCCAGTACTTC. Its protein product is CATSRVQGHREETQYF.

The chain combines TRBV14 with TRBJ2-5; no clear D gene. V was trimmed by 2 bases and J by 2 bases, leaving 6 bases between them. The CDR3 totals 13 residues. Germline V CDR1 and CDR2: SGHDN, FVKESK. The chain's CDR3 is CASSQLPQETQYF. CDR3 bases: TGTGCCAGCAGCCAACTTCCGCAAGAGACCCAGTACTTC.